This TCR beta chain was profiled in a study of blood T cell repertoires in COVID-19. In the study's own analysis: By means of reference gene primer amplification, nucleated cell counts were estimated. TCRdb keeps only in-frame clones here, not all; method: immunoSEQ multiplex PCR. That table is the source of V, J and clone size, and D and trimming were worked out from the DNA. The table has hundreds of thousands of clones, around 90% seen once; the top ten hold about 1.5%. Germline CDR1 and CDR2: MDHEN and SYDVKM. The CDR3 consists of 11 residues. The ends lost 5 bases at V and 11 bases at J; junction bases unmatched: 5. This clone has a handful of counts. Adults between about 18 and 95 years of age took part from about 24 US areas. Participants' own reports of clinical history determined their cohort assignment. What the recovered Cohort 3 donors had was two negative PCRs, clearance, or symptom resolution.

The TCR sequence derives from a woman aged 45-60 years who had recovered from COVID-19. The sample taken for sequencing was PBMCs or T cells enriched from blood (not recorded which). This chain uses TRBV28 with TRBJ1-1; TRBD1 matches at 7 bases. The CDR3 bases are TGTGCCAGCAGTGACAGGGTCAGGGCTTTCTTT. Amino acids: CASSDRVRAFF.